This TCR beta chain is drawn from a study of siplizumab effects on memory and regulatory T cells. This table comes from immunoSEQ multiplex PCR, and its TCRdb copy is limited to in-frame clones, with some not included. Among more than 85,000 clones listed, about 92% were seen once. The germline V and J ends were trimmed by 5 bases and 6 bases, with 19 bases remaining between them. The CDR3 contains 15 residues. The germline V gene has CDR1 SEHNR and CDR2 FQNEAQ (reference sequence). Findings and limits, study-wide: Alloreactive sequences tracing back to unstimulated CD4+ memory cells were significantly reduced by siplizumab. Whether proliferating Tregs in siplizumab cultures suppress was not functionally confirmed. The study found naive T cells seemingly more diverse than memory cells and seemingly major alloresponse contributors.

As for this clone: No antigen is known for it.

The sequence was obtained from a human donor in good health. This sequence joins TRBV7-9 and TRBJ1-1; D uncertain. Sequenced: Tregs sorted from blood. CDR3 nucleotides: TGTGCCAGCAGCCGCCAGGCGGGCTACCCATCTGAAGCTTTCTTT. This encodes CASSRQAGYPSEAFF.